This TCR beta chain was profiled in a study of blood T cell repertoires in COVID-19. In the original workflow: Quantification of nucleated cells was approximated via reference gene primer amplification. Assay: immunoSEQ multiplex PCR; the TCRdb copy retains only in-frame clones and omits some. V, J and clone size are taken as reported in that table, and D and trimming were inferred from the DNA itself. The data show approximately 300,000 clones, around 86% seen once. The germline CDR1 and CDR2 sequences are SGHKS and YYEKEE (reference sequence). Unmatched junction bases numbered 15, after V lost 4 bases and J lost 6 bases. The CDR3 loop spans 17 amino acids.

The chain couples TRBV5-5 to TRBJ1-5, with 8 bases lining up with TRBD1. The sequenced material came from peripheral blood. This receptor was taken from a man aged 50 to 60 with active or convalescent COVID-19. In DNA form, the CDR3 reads TGTGCCAGCAGCGACCAGGTGGCCCAGGGGGCATTTCAGCCCCAGCATTTT. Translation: CASSDQVAQGAFQPQHF.